Here is one TCR beta chain with its context. As yet, its antigen is unknown. Data came from immunoSEQ multiplex PCR; TCRdb stores just in-frame clones and leaves some out. The sample comprises about 29,000 clones, 90% to 95% of which are singletons, and around 0.72% rests with the top ten. The ends lost 4 bases at V and 4 bases at J; junction bases unmatched: 4. Looked up from germline, CDR1 is SGHNT and CDR2 is YYREEE (reference sequence). This CDR3 contains 13 residues. This specimen comes from a study of graft-versus-host responses after intestinal transplantation. Study-wide context: Multivisceral, liver-intestinal, or isolated intestinal transplants were received by the recipients. Every one of the recipients received anti-thymocyte globulin induction and afterwards took tacrolimus and steroids for 3 to 4 years.

The study, taken as a whole, reports: GvH clones were identified in recipient marrow, with some first appearing in ileum or blood.

Sequencing used PBMCs, obtained approximately 69 days after intestinal transplant. The chain recombines TRBV5-4 with TRBJ2-5; TRBD1 aligns across 7 bases. The TCR comes from a human patient who received an intestinal transplant, so some T cells may come from the graft donor. The CDR3 is CASSHRTGETQYF. DNA for the CDR3: TGTGCCAGCAGCCACCGGACAGGAGAGACCCAGTACTTC.